The T cell receptor beta chain described here comes from a study of glioma-infiltrating T cells after dendritic cell vaccination (dated by TCRdb to about 2016). At the level of the whole study: The cohort comprised about 15 glioblastoma patients from Phase I and II dendritic cell vaccination trials, 9 newly diagnosed and 6 with recurrent disease. Between about 2003 and 2013, patients were given autologous tumor lysate-pulsed dendritic cell vaccination. To make the vaccine, monocyte-derived dendritic cells were cultured for approximately 7 days with IL-4 and GM-CSF and then pulsed overnight with autologous tumor lysate. Each patient got three intradermal injections of the dendritic cell vaccine, spaced at biweekly intervals, in the arm below the axilla. Tumor-infiltrating lymphocyte content was quantified and tumor and blood repertoires were compared in dendritic cell-vaccinated glioblastoma patients by deep sequencing of TCR beta CDR3 regions. Survival after dendritic cell vaccination was correlated with TCR sequencing metrics, including TIL content and tumor-blood repertoire overlap. On the study overall, not on this receptor specifically: No direct relationship between TCR clonality and survival was found, suggesting that a diverse polyclonal response may matter. The three-group TCR overlap response model was characterized as speculative, and prospective validation of the model was stated to be required. The cohort was small and heterogeneous, only a few patients had full blood and tumor sets, and even fewer had initial-recurrent tumor pairs. Longer time to progression and overall survival after dendritic cell vaccination were predicted by higher estimated pretreatment TIL content.

For this chain, trimming is 2 bases at the V end and 2 bases at the J end, and the number of junction bases without a gene match is 15. The CDR3 runs 20 residues from the cysteine to the phenylalanine. Left in the record is the CDR3 DNA by itself, 60 bases read in frame from the first base. TCRB CDR3 regions were amplified from approximately 2 ug genomic DNA, or all available DNA if less, using the immunoSEQ assay. The multiplex PCR relied on 60 forward primers for TCR V beta segments and 13 reverse primers for J beta segments. To estimate the number of reads per starting template, synthetic control templates were added to each sample at limiting dilution. The Illumina HiSeq System generated sequencing reads of 87 bp. The study's own analysis went as follows. PCR and sequencing errors were removed by a nearest neighbor algorithm that merged closely related sequences. TCR overlap was defined as the percentage of unique tumor TCR beta sequences that were also present in the same patient's peripheral blood. TCRdb mirrors the immuneACCESS table, restricted to in-frame sequences. Some clones are absent from its copies; in checked studies, under half trace to an unresolved V gene, and the reason for the others is unknown. The DNA was the basis for D and trimming; V, J and clone size are from that table. The sample data list fewer than 85,000 clones, and roughly 79% of these were observed just once. The ten largest clones add up to around 8% of the sample.

In regard to this clone: Its antigen specificity is not known. Per-nucleotide qualities are absent, and no much larger clonotype sits a single base away.

To be selected, patients needed enough residual fresh-frozen tumor tissue and more than two years of available survival data. None of the glioblastoma patients carried an isocitrate dehydrogenase mutation, although molecular status otherwise varied. PBMC collection took place before vaccination, two weeks after the third vaccination, and at tumor progression if progression occurred. The Qiagen DNeasy Blood extraction Kit was used for extraction of genomic DNA. This material consisted of blood, taken before dendritic cell vaccination. The receptor's source is a human donor with glioblastoma. Recombination connected TRBV5-3 to TRBJ2-5, with TRBD2 identical over 13 junction bases. TRBV5-3 counts as an open reading frame of uncertain function. DNA sequence: TGTGCCAGAAGCTTTGGGGCACCGGGACTAGCGGGGCCCGTACAAGAGACCCAGTACTTC. The translation is CARSFGAPGLAGPVQETQYF.